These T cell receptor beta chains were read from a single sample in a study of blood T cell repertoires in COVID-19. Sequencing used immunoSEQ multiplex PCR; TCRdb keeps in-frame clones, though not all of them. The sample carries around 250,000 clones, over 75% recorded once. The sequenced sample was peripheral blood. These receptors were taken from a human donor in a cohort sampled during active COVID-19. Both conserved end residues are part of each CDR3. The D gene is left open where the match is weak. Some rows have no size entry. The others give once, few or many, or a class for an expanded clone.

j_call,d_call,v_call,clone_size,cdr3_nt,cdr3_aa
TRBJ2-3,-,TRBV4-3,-,TGCGCCAGCAGCCATCCCGGAGATACGCAGTATTTT,CASSHPGDTQYF
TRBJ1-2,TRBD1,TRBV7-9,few,TGTGCCAGCAGTAGACAGGGCCCCTATGGCTACACCTTC,CASSRQGPYGYTF
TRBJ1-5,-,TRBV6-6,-,TGTGCCAGCAGTCATCGCGGGCAGTCCTATAGCAATCAGCCCCAGCATTTT,CASSHRGQSYSNQPQHF
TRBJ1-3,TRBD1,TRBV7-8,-,TGTGCCAGCAGCTCGGGACAGGGGTCTGGAAACACCATATATTTT,CASSSGQGSGNTIYF
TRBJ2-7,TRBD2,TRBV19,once,TGTGCCAGTAGTATCGGGACTAGTGGATCCAACGAGCAGTACTTC,CASSIGTSGSNEQYF
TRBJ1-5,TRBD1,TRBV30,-,TGTGCCTGGAGTGTGCCGGACAGGGAGGTGCAGGGCAATCAGCCCCAGCATTTT,CAWSVPDREVQGNQPQHF
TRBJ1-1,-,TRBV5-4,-,TGTGCCAGCAGCCTAGAGACAGAGCCCACTGAAGCTTTCTTT,CASSLETEPTEAFF
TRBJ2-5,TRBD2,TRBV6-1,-,TGTGCCAGCAGTGAAGGCCCCCTGACTAGCGGCCTTGGGGAGACCCAGTACTTC,CASSEGPLTSGLGETQYF
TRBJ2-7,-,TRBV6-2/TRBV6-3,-,TGTGCCAGCACCCCGGACAGCTCCTACGAGCAGTACTTC,CASTPDSSYEQYF
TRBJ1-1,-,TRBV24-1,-,TGTGCCACCAGACCCCACGGGGGAGGCACTGAAGCTTTCTTT,CATRPHGGGTEAFF
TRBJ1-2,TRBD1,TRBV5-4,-,TGTGCCAGCAGCTCTCCGGGGACAGGCAGTAACTATGGCTACACCTTC,CASSSPGTGSNYGYTF
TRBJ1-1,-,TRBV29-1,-,TGCAGCGTTTCACGGGACACCCTAGGGACTGAAGCTTTCTTT,CSVSRDTLGTEAFF
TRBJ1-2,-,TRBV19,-,TGTGCCAGTAGTCGATCTCTTGCAGCCAGGGGCTACACCTTC,CASSRSLAARGYTF
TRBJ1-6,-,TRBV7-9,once,TGTGCCAGCAGCTTACTCCAGAAATATAATTCACCCCTCCACTTT,CASSLLQKYNSPLHF
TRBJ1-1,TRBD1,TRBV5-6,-,TGTGCCAGCAGCCAGGGGGACCGCGTGAACACTGAAGCTTTCTTT,CASSQGDRVNTEAFF
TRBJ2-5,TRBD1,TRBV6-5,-,TGTGCCAGCAGTTACTCGAGGACAGGGCCAGAGACCCAGTACTTC,CASSYSRTGPETQYF
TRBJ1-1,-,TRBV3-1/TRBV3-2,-,TGTGCCAGGAACTTACAGGGCGTACCGAACACTGAAGCTTTCTTT,CARNLQGVPNTEAFF
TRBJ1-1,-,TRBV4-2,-,TGTGCCAGCAGCCAAACAATAACAAGGAACACTGAAGCTTTCTTT,CASSQTITRNTEAFF
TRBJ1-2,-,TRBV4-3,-,TGCGCCAGCAGCCAAGATCGGGGGGCACCCGGATTACGCTATGGCTACACCTTC,CASSQDRGAPGLRYGYTF
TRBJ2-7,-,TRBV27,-,TGTGCCAGCAGTTCCATCTGGGCAGCGGGCTCCTACGAGCAGTACTTC,CASSSIWAAGSYEQYF
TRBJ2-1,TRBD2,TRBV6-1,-,TGTGCCAGCAGTGAATTGGGACTAGCGGGAGGGATCGAGCAGTTCTTC,CASSELGLAGGIEQFF
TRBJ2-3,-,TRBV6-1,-,TGTGCCAGCAGTGAGGGGCAGGGTAGGACAGATACGCAGTATTTT,CASSEGQGRTDTQYF
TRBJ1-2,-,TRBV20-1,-,TGCAGTGCTACAGGGTTTGATGGCTACACCTTC,CSATGFDGYTF
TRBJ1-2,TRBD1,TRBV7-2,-,TGTGCCAGCAGCCCCGGGGACAGGGTGGACTATGGCTACACCTTC,CASSPGDRVDYGYTF
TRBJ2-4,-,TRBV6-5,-,TGTGCCAGCTCGACGAGGGAGGAGGCCAAAAACATTCAGTACTTC,CASSTREEAKNIQYF
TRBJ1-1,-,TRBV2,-,TGTGCCAGCAGTCCACAGGAAATGAACACTGAAGCTTTCTTT,CASSPQEMNTEAFF
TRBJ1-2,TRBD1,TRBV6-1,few,TGTGCCAGCAGTGCCCAAACCAAACAGGGGCGCTATGGCTACACCTTC,CASSAQTKQGRYGYTF
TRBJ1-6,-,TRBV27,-,TGTGCCAGCAGTTCAAACCTACCCCTTAATTCACCCCTCCACTTT,CASSSNLPLNSPLHF
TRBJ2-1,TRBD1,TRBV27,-,TGTGCCAGCAGTTCCCCGGGACAGGGTTATAATGAGCAGTTCTTC,CASSSPGQGYNEQFF
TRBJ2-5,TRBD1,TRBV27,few,TGTGCCAGCAGTTTAAACCGGGACAGGAAAGAGACCCAGTACTTC,CASSLNRDRKETQYF
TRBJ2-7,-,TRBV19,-,TGTGCCAGTAGTACTCAAGGACAGGGAGGGGAGCAGTACTTC,CASSTQGQGGEQYF
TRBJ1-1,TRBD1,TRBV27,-,TGTGCCAGCAGTTTTGACAGGGCTTACACTGAAGCTTTCTTT,CASSFDRAYTEAFF
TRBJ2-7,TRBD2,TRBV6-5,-,TGTGCCAGCAGGCGCGACCTGGGGGGGGGACGCGAGCAGTACTTC,CASRRDLGGGREQYF
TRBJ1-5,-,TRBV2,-,TGTGCCAGCAGTGAACTACAGGGAGATAGCAATCAGCCCCAGCATTTT,CASSELQGDSNQPQHF
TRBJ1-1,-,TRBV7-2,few,TGTGCCAGCAGCGTGATTCGGTCGGCTGAAGCTTTCTTT,CASSVIRSAEAFF
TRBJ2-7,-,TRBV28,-,TGTGCCAGCAGCCCTCTTACCGGGACTCGTCTTACGTACGAGCAGTACTTC,CASSPLTGTRLTYEQYF
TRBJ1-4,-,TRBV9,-,TGTGCCAGCAGCGTAGACAGTAATGAAAAACTGTTTTTT,CASSVDSNEKLFF
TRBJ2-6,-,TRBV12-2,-,TGTGCAAGTCGCTTAGCGCCAGGGGACAAGGGGATGTTCTCTGGGGCCAACGTCCTGACTTTC,CASRLAPGDKGMFSGANVLTF
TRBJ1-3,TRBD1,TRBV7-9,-,TGTGCCAGCAGCTTAATTGTCGACAGGGCTGGAAACACCATATATTTT,CASSLIVDRAGNTIYF
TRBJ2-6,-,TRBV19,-,TGTGCCAGTAGCCCTCGGGGGGCGCGAGGGGCCAACGTCCTGACTTTC,CASSPRGARGANVLTF
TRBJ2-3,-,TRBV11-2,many,TGTGCCAGCAGCTCGGAGACCACTAGCACAGATACGCAGTATTTT,CASSSETTSTDTQYF
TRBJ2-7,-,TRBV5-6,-,TGTGCCAGCAGCGACACCTACGAGCAGTACTTC,CASSDTYEQYF
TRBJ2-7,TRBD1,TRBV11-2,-,TGTGCCAGCAGCTTAGACAGGGGGCCATACGAGCAGTACTTC,CASSLDRGPYEQYF
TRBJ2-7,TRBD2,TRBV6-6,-,TGTGCCAGCACTGATAGCGGGAGCCCCCCCTACGAGCAGTACTTC,CASTDSGSPPYEQYF
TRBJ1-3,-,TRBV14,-,TGTGCCAGCAGCGTAATGAACAGGGCTGGAAACACCATATATTTT,CASSVMNRAGNTIYF
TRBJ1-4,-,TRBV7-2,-,TGTGCCAGCAGCTACGGAGGGGAGGGTGAAAAACTGTTTTTT,CASSYGGEGEKLFF
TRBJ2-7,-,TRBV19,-,TGTGCCAGTAGTATAGCGCTCGGGACCGGTGGGAGGAACGAGCAGTACTTC,CASSIALGTGGRNEQYF
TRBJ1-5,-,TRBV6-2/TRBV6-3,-,TGTGCCAGCAGTCCATCTCAGGGGCTGTATCAGCCCCAGCATTTT,CASSPSQGLYQPQHF
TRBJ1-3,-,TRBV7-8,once,TGTGCCAGCAGCTTAGAACCTATTGAGGAAAACACCATATATTTT,CASSLEPIEENTIYF
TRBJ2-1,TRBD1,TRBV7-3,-,TGTGCCAGCAGCTCCGGACAGGGAGCCTACAATGAGCAGTTCTTC,CASSSGQGAYNEQFF